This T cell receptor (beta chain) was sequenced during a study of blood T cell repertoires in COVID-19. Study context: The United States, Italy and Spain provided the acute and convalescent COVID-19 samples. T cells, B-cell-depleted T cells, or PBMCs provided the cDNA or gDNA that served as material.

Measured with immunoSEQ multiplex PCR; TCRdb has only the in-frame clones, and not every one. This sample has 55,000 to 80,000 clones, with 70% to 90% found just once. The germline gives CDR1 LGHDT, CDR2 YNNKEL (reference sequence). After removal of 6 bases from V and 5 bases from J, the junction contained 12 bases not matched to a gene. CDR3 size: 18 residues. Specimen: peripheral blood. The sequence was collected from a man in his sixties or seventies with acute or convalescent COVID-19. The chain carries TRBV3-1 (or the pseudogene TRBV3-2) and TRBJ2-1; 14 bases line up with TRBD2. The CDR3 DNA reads TGTGCCAGCAGACGGACTAGCGGGAGGATATTCCTGAACAATGAGCAGTTCTTC. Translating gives CASRRTSGRIFLNNEQFF.